Below, 30 T cell receptor beta chains from the same sample are listed, as sequenced in a study of blood T cell repertoires in COVID-19. Sequencing used immunoSEQ multiplex PCR; TCRdb keeps in-frame clones, though not all of them. The data show around 72,000 clones, with approximately 84% seen just once and about a tenth held by the top ten. The specimen was peripheral blood. The receptor source for this set is a man in his sixties or seventies with active or convalescent COVID-19.

CDR3 in DNA: TGTGCCAGCTCCCCCATGTCGGGGCGACTAGCGAGTACCACTAGCACAGATACGCAGTATTTT. Protein product: CASSPMSGRLASTTSTDTQYF. The genes are TRBV18 and TRBJ2-3; 8 nucleotides match TRBD2. Germline CDR1 is KGHSH and CDR2 is LQKENI. The CDR3 runs 21 residues. V was pared by 6 bases and J by 0 bases, with 23 bases of the junction left unmatched.

This clone was seen just once. The J gene is TRBJ1-2, the V gene TRBV18; 7 positions agree with TRBD1. Germline assignment: CDR1 KGHSH and CDR2 LQKENI. The CDR3 totals 15 residues. V lost 3 bases to trimming and J lost 4 bases; unmatched junction nucleotides: 8. CDR3 amino acids: CASSPDRAGIYGYTF. The CDR3 region has the DNA TGTGCCAGCTCACCCGACAGGGCGGGGATCTATGGCTACACCTTC. Variable domain in full (rest from reference TRBV18 and TRBJ1-2): NAGVMQNPRHLVRRRGQEARLRCSPMKGHSHVYWYRQLPEEGLKFMVYLQKENIIDESGMPKERFSAEFPKEGPSILRIQQVVRGDSAAYFCASSPDRAGIYGYTFGSGTRLTVV.

The CDR3 loop reads CASSMAQGLIPYEQYF. The CDR3 DNA reads TGTGCCAGTAGTATGGCCCAGGGGCTCATACCCTACGAGCAGTACTTC. The chain is built from TRBV19 and TRBJ2-7; weak D call: TRBD1 (6 bases). Germline CDR1 is LNHDA and CDR2 is SQIVND (reference sequence). This CDR3 comprises 16 residues. The germline V and J ends were trimmed by 3 bases and 2 bases, with 17 bases remaining between them.

This clone occurred once. V is TRBV5-6 and J is TRBJ2-7; tentatively, D is TRBD2 (5 bases). V was cut by 2 bases and J by 5 bases, with 14 bases left in between. The germline V gene has CDR1 SGHDT and CDR2 YYEEEE. This CDR3 comprises 14 residues. CDR3 bases: TGTGCCAGCAGCTTCATAAGCGGTGGGCACGAGCAGTACTTC. This gives the protein CASSFISGGHEQYF. Full variable domain (missing parts from reference TRBV5-6 and TRBJ2-7): DAGVTQSPTHLIKTRGQQVTLRCSPKSGHDTVSWYQQALGQGPQFIFQYYEEEERQRGNFPDRFSGHQFPNYSSELNVNALLLGDSALYLCASSFISGGHEQYFGPGTRLTVT.

J is TRBJ2-1 and V is TRBV7-9; 9 bases are a match to TRBD1. The CDR3 has 15 amino acids. V was pared by 4 bases and J by 6 bases, with 7 bases of the junction left unmatched. Germline CDR1 SEHNR, CDR2 FQNEAQ (reference sequence). The CDR3 DNA reads as TGTGCCAGCAGCTCCGCCGGGACAGGGCCCAATGAGCAGTTCTTC. Translated, it gives CASSSAGTGPNEQFF.

The rearrangement joins TRBV2 to TRBJ2-7; a weak D match, TRBD2 (6 bases). CDR3 length: 15 amino acids. Germline assignment: CDR1 SNHLY and CDR2 FYNNEI. The ends were cut back, 7 bases at V and 7 bases at J, with 23 bases in the middle. CDR3 bases: TGTGCCAGCAATTTGGCGGGAAGGCCCGGTGGGGAGCAGTACTTC. Residues: CASNLAGRPGGEQYF.

The gene calls are TRBV5-1 and TRBJ2-7; a possible D gene is TRBD1 (5 bases). The CDR3 is 14 residues long. The germline V gene encodes CDR1 SGHRS and CDR2 YFSETQ. Trimming pared 7 bases from V and 3 bases from J, leaving 17 bases between. Here the CDR3 DNA reads TGCGCCAGCCGTGGCTCAGGGTGGGACTACGAGCAGTACTTC. Translating it yields CASRGSGWDYEQYF.

This clone has just one count. V and J are TRBV19 and TRBJ1-6; 8 bases are a match to TRBD1. The CDR3 is 13 amino acids. Germline values: CDR1 LNHDA, CDR2 SQIVND (reference sequence). Trimming took 7 bases from V and 5 from J; bases not matched to a gene: 1. CDR3 residues: CASKQGDNSPLHF. The CDR3, as DNA: TGTGCCAGTAAACAGGGGGATAATTCACCCCTCCACTTT.

The DNA of the CDR3 is TGTGCCAGCAGCCTTAGCGGGAGGAGACAAGAGACCCAGTACTTC. This sequence encodes CASSLSGRRQETQYF. The gene calls are TRBV3-1 (or the pseudogene TRBV3-2) and TRBJ2-5, with TRBD2 matching 10 bases. The trim removed 4 bases at V and 2 bases at J, leaving 4 bases unmatched. Looked up from germline, CDR1 is LGHDT and CDR2 is YNNKEL (reference sequence). The CDR3 sequence is 15 residues long.

This chain links TRBV29-1 with TRBJ2-2; D is possibly TRBD1 (6 bases). Trimming cost V 7 bases and J 3 bases, with 12 bases left between them. Germline CDR1 and CDR2: SQVTM and ANQGSEA. CDR3 length: 13 residues. This CDR3 reads CSAIHRDTGELFF. CDR3 DNA sequence: TGCAGCGCCATCCACAGGGACACCGGGGAGCTGTTTTTT.

The rearrangement joins TRBV6-5 to TRBJ1-6, with 8 positions matching TRBD1. Germline values: CDR1 MNHEY, CDR2 SVGAGI. The junction had 6 bases not matched to a gene; V was cut back by 6 bases and J by 14 bases. This CDR3 comprises 12 residues. The chain's CDR3 is CASRPDRGALHF. The CDR3 nucleotides read TGTGCCAGCAGACCAGACAGGGGAGCCCTCCACTTT.

The rearrangement uses TRBV18 and TRBJ1-2, with no clear D. This CDR3 is built from 15 residues. Trimming took 1 base from V and 9 from J, leaving 18 bases between them. Germline V CDR1 and CDR2: KGHSH, LQKENI. The CDR3 DNA reads as TGTGCCAGCTCACCACGAGAGTCAACTGGACTGAGCTACACCTTC. It codes for CASSPRESTGLSYTF.

V is TRBV5-4 and J is TRBJ2-4, with 10 bases fitting TRBD1. The CDR3 sequence is 15 residues long. In germline, CDR1 is SGHNT, CDR2 YYREEE (reference sequence). The junction had 4 bases not matched to a gene; V was cut back by 2 bases and J by 5 bases. The CDR3 loop is CASSFPGTGENIQYF. CDR3 coding DNA: TGTGCCAGCAGCTTCCCCGGGACAGGGGAAAACATTCAGTACTTC.

The chain carries TRBV2 and TRBJ2-2, with 9 bases lining up with TRBD2. The junction had 6 bases not matched to a gene; V was cut back by 6 bases and J by 4 bases. The CDR3 loop spans 15 amino acids. The germline V gene has CDR1 SNHLY and CDR2 FYNNEI. This CDR3 reads CASRRGSGSTGELFF. CDR3 nucleotides: TGTGCCAGCAGGAGGGGTAGCGGGAGCACCGGGGAGCTGTTTTTT.

This chain links TRBV23-1 with TRBJ1-6, with a weak D call TRBD1 (5 bases). TRBV23-1 is sorted into the ORF group, with uncertain function. V dropped 3 bases and J dropped 0 bases, with 15 bases sitting between them. The CDR3 extends over 18 amino acids. For the CDR3, the DNA is TGCGCCAGCAGTCATCCAGGGTGGAAAAGCTCCTATAATTCACCCCTCCACTTT. It codes for CASSHPGWKSSYNSPLHF.

The V and J genes are TRBV5-1 and TRBJ2-3; 10 bases are shared with TRBD2. The CDR3 is 14 amino acids. The V and J ends lost 7 bases and 6 bases, in that order; junction bases with no gene match: 8. CDR1 and CDR2 (germline): SGHRS, YFSETQ. As DNA, the CDR3 is TGCGCCAGCTCACTAGCGGGAAAAGGGGATACGCAGTATTTT. Its translation: CASSLAGKGDTQYF.

The V and J genes are TRBV3-1 (or the pseudogene TRBV3-2) and TRBJ2-1; the D is unclear. The CDR3 extends over 15 amino acids. Germline V gene sequence: CDR1 LGHDT, CDR2 YNNKEL (reference sequence). V gave up 2 bases and J gave up 2 bases, with 10 bases separating them. CDR3 sequence reads: CASSQTPVTYNEQFF. CDR3 DNA sequence: TGTGCCAGCAGCCAAACGCCAGTCACCTACAATGAGCAGTTCTTC.

This clone has just one count. CDR3 DNA sequence: TGTGCCAGCTCACCACCCGGACAGTCCGTAGAGGGCCGACTTTACGAGCAGTACTTC. As protein: CASSPPGQSVEGRLYEQYF. V and J are TRBV18 and TRBJ2-7; possible D gene TRBD1, 6 bases. Looked up from germline, CDR1 is KGHSH and CDR2 is LQKENI. The V end was cut by 0 bases, the J end by 4 bases, with 25 bases between. The CDR3 contains 19 residues.

J is TRBJ1-5 and V is TRBV6-2 or TRBV6-3; the D is unclear. This CDR3 has 14 amino acids. Looked up from germline, CDR1 is MNHEY and CDR2 is SVGEGT. The V gene lost 3 bases and the J gene lost 3 bases, with 9 bases spanning the gap. In DNA, the CDR3 is TGTGCCAGCAGTTATAGCGGCTTCAATCAGCCCCAGCATTTT. Protein sequence: CASSYSGFNQPQHF.

V usage is TRBV5-4 and J usage is TRBJ2-7, with 11 nucleotides matching TRBD2. V was pared by 4 bases and J by 2 bases, with 5 bases of the junction left unmatched. The CDR3 length is 15 residues. Germline-derived CDR1 and CDR2 are SGHNT and YYREEE (reference sequence). CDR3 in amino acids: CASSQGTSGTYEQYF. The CDR3 DNA sequence: TGTGCCAGCAGCCAGGGGACTAGCGGTACCTACGAGCAGTACTTC.

This chain connects TRBV5-6 to TRBJ1-5; 9 bases are a match to TRBD1. The CDR3 sequence is 17 residues long. Germline assignment: CDR1 SGHDT and CDR2 YYEEEE. After removal of 4 bases from V and 2 bases from J, the junction contained 10 bases not matched to a gene. DNA for the CDR3: TGTGCCAGCAGCAAGGGACAGGGCTTAATCGGCAATCAGCCCCAGCATTTT. As protein: CASSKGQGLIGNQPQHF. Filled out from reference TRBV5-6 and TRBJ1-5, the complete variable domain reads DAGVTQSPTHLIKTRGQQVTLRCSPKSGHDTVSWYQQALGQGPQFIFQYYEEEERQRGNFPDRFSGHQFPNYSSELNVNALLLGDSALYLCASSKGQGLIGNQPQHFGDGTRLSIL.

The chain links TRBV27 to TRBJ2-7, with 13 positions matching TRBD2. This CDR3 spans 14 amino acids. J lost 5 bases, V lost 7 bases, and 5 bases had no gene match. Per the germline V gene, CDR1 is MNHEY and CDR2 is SMNVEV (reference sequence). The CDR3 DNA reads as TGTGCCAGCACCCGGACTAGCGGGAGTAACGAGCAGTACTTC. It encodes CASTRTSGSNEQYF.

The chain combines TRBV6-5 with TRBJ2-7; D is possibly TRBD2 (6 bases). With 6 bases removed from V and 1 base from J, the gap between germline ends came to 13 bases. The CDR3 has 14 amino acids. Germline assignment: CDR1 MNHEY and CDR2 SVGAGI. The CDR3 DNA reads as TGTGCCAGCAGGGACTCAGGGAGGTCCTACGAGCAGTACTTC. Protein: CASRDSGRSYEQYF.

This chain uses TRBV29-1 with TRBJ1-1; tentative D call: TRBD1 (5 bases). The CDR3 runs to 14 residues. Trimming left V 7 bases short and J 4 bases short, with 19 bases between. Germline V lookup: CDR1 SQVTM, CDR2 ANQGSEA. CDR3 bases: TGCAGCGGACAGTCGGGGGTAAGGGGCACTGAAGCTTTCTTT. The encoded protein is CSGQSGVRGTEAFF.

In regard to this clone: The junction and the germline gene differ at one end; a read error may be behind it. The chain recombines TRBV3-1 (or the pseudogene TRBV3-2) with TRBJ2-7; maybe TRBD2 (6 bases). CDR1 is LGHDT, CDR2 YNNKEL, per germline (reference sequence). The CDR3 has 13 residues. The CDR3 nucleotides read TGTGCCAGCAGCCAAAACTTGGGGGGAGTCCCTTTTTTC. Translation gives CASSQNLGGVPFF.

The chain couples TRBV6-1 to TRBJ2-5, with 13 bases that match TRBD2. V trimming: 0 bases; J trimming: 9 bases; junction bases outside the gene matches: 16. Per germline, CDR1 MNHNS and CDR2 SASEGT. This CDR3 contains 19 residues. CDR3 bases: TGTGCCAGCAGTGAAGCCTCAATGGGACTAGCGGGGCCCAAGAGGTCCCAGTACTTC. Protein sequence: CASSEASMGLAGPKRSQYF.

This chain links TRBV9 with TRBJ2-5, with 7 nucleotides matching TRBD2. Trimming at V came to 4 bases and at J to 5 bases, leaving 11 bases not matched to a gene. CDR3 length equals 15 residues. CDR1 is SGDLS, CDR2 YYNGEE, per germline. As DNA, the CDR3 is TGTGCCAGCAGCCTCGGGACTATCCCAGGGGAGACCCAGTACTTC. Amino acids: CASSLGTIPGETQYF. Looking up the rest from reference TRBV9 and TRBJ2-5 gives the full variable domain: DSGVTQTPKHLITATGQRVTLRCSPRSGDLSVYWYQQSLDQGLQFLIQYYNGEERAKGNILERFSAQQFPDLHSELNLSSLELGDSALYFCASSLGTIPGETQYFGPGTRLLVL.

The V gene is TRBV18, the J gene TRBJ1-5; TRBD1 matches at 12 bases. Germline assignment: CDR1 KGHSH and CDR2 LQKENI. The junction had 8 bases not matched to a gene; V was cut back by 3 bases and J by 8 bases. This CDR3 region has 16 residues. The CDR3 DNA is TGTGCCAGCTCACCGTACCCCGGGACAGGGGGCAAGCCCCAGCATTTT. This translates into CASSPYPGTGGKPQHF. Full variable domain (missing parts from reference TRBV18 and TRBJ1-5): NAGVMQNPRHLVRRRGQEARLRCSPMKGHSHVYWYRQLPEEGLKFMVYLQKENIIDESGMPKERFSAEFPKEGPSILRIQQVVRGDSAAYFCASSPYPGTGGKPQHFGDGTRLSIL.

The rearrangement joins TRBV7-2 to TRBJ2-1; D possibly corresponds to TRBD2 (5 bases). Looked up from germline, CDR1 is SGHTA and CDR2 is FQGNSA. Trimming shortened V by 5 bases and J by 7 bases, and 15 bases separated the two germline ends. There are 14 residues in the CDR3. The CDR3 is CASSATPGINEQFF. In DNA form, the CDR3 reads TGTGCCAGCAGCGCGACCCCGGGGATTAATGAGCAGTTCTTC.

This rearrangement joins TRBV28 to TRBJ2-2; 8 bases are a match to TRBD2. The CDR3 is made up of 15 amino acids. The germline CDR1 and CDR2 sequences are MDHEN and SYDVKM. With V trimmed by 6 bases and J by 4 bases, 7 bases remained unmatched. The CDR3 DNA reads TGTGCCAGCAGCCCCGGGACTAGTAGCACCGGGGAGCTGTTTTTT. Translated: CASSPGTSSTGELFF.